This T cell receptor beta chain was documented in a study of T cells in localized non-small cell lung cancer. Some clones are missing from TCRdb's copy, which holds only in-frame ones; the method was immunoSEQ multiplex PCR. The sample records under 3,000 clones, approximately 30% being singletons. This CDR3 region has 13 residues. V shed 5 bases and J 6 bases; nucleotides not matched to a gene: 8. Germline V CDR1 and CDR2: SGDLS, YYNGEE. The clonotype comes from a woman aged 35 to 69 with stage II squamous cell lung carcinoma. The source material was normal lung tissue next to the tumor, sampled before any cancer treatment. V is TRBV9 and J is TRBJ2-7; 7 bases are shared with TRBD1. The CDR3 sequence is CASSLDRWGEQYF. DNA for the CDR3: TGTGCCAGCAGTCTGGACAGGTGGGGCGAGCAGTACTTC.